These T cell receptor beta chains were read from a single sample in a study of blood T cell repertoires in COVID-19. Assay: immunoSEQ multiplex PCR; the TCRdb copy retains only in-frame clones and omits some. The data show roughly 410,000 clones, roughly 90% seen once. Sequencing was done on a sample of peripheral blood. The receptors were sampled from a man aged 35-49 years with acute or convalescent COVID-19. Both conserved end residues are part of each CDR3. Fields, in order: D gene, V gene, J gene, CDR3 protein. D genes are given only for firm matches.

D: TRBD2; V: TRBV11-2; J: TRBJ2-3; CDR3: CASSFSLGLAGDTDTQYF
D: TRBD1; V: TRBV24-1; J: TRBJ2-3; CDR3: CATSDRDRGIDTQYF
D: NA; V: TRBV9; J: TRBJ2-7; CDR3: CASSVDSGYEQYF
D: NA; V: TRBV19; J: TRBJ1-4; CDR3: CASSMGPVANEKLFF
D: TRBD1; V: TRBV24-1; J: TRBJ1-2; CDR3: CATSDLRTGYGYTF
D: TRBD2; V: TRBV11-1; J: TRBJ2-1; CDR3: CASSLGGGGVPNEQFF
D: TRBD1; V: TRBV4-2; J: TRBJ2-3; CDR3: CASSPTGGIGTQYF
D: NA; V: TRBV6-5; J: TRBJ1-6; CDR3: CASSQGSHNSPLHF
D: NA; V: TRBV6-5; J: TRBJ2-1; CDR3: CASSYLGQYYNEQFF
D: NA; V: TRBV7-3; J: TRBJ2-7; CDR3: CASSFGAGDSYEQYF
D: TRBD1; V: TRBV18; J: TRBJ1-5; CDR3: CASSLTGGNQPQHF
D: NA; V: TRBV10-3; J: TRBJ2-4; CDR3: CAISESRIAGSPKNIQYF
D: NA; V: TRBV29-1; J: TRBJ2-6; CDR3: CSVWEEGTVRYSGANVLTF
D: TRBD2; V: TRBV7-3; J: TRBJ2-1; CDR3: CASSLGASGGNEQFF
D: TRBD1; V: TRBV28; J: TRBJ1-2; CDR3: CASSIRQGHGYTF
D: NA; V: TRBV11-2; J: TRBJ1-1; CDR3: CASSLGQTVWAFF
D: NA; V: TRBV28; J: TRBJ1-4; CDR3: CASSSTTGTGEKLFF